This TCR beta chain appears in the sequencing data of a study of cytomegalovirus exposure and HLA in healthy donors. Study-wide points: According to an earlier analysis, most TCR beta V segments yielded productive rearrangements about 87% or about 30% of the time.

This clone was observed a handful of times. Its antigen remains unidentified. The study ran its PCR with 60 Vbeta and 13 Jbeta primers. Using immunoSEQ multiplex PCR, the repertoire was profiled, and TCRdb retains in-frame clones only, with some absent. Of under 200,000 clones listed, around 72% are singletons. V lost 5 bases, J lost 7 bases, and 4 bases stayed unmatched. Germline V gene data show CDR1 as MDHEN and CDR2 as SYDVKM. The CDR3 is made up of 14 amino acids. The TCR comes from a man younger than 35 in good health and CMV-seronegative. Sequenced sample: PBMCs. This sequence joins TRBV28 and TRBJ2-4, with TRBD1 identical over 11 bases. In DNA form, the CDR3 reads TGTGCCAGCAGTCCCTGGACAGGGGGCAACATTCAGTACTTC. Translated, it gives CASSPWTGGNIQYF.